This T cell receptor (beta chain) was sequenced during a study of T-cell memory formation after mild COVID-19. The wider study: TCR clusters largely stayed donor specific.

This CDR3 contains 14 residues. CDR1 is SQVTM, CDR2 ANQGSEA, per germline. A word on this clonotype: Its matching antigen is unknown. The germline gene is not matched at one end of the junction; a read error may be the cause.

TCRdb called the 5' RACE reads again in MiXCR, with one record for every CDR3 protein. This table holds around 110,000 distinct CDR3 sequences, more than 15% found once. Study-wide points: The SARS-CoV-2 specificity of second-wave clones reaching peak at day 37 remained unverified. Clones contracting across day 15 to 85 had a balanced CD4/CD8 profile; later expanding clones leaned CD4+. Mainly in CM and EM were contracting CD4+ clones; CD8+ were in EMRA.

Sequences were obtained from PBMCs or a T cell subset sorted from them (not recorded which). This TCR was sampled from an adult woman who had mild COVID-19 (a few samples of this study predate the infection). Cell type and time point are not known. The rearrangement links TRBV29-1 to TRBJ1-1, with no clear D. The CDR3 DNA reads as TGCATCGTTGAAGAGGGAGGGATGGGCACTGAAGCTTTCTTT. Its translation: CIVEEGGMGTEAFF.